This TCR beta chain was captured by sequencing in a study of vaccination effects on CD4 cells after COVID-19. Findings and limits, study-wide: From healthy vaccinees, only 1 of 255 vaccine-induced clones also reacted to common cold coronaviruses. The study dataset contains few convalescent patients and includes no early post-infection timepoints.

On day 10 of culture, CD4+ T cells were separated out. Testing of the vaccine recipients showed negative nucleocapsid antibodies and no prior SARS-CoV-2 infection. A half-volume exchange with IL-2 medium occurred on days 3 and 7. Details on this clone: Its antigen is as yet unknown.

TCRdb's copy holds only in-frame clones and misses some; the assay was immunoSEQ multiplex PCR. Of about 74,000 clones listed, approximately 77% are singletons. V lost 5 bases to trimming and J lost 7 bases, with 18 bases between them. This CDR3 region has 15 residues. Germline V lookup: CDR1 SGHTA, CDR2 FQGTGA. The chain has TRBV7-3 and TRBJ2-1, with a possible D match to TRBD2 (6 bases). This specimen consisted of CD4+ T cells from PBMCs cultured without peptide, obtained before COVID-19 vaccination. The sequence was obtained from a human donor who received a COVID-19 vaccine. In DNA, the CDR3 is TGTGCCAGCAGCCCGGTTCGGGCAGGGAGGAATGAGCAGTTCTTC. Encoded protein: CASSPVRAGRNEQFF.